The T cell receptor (beta chain) described here comes from a study of T-cell reconstitution after alpha-beta-depleted transplantation in children. This clonotype was detected only a few times. This sample's TCRbeta library carried unique molecular identifier barcodes. MiXCR, run by TCRdb on the PCR reads, gives a single entry per CDR3 protein. This sample yields around 93,000 distinct CDR3 sequences, of which 7.5% to 9.5% are seen a single time; approximately 6.6% belongs to the top ten. CDR1 and CDR2 (germline): DFQATT, SNEGSKA (reference sequence). CDR3 size: 15 residues. The V end lost 0 bases, the J end lost 6 bases, and 15 bases lay between the germline ends.

The clonotype originates from a human donor who donated a stem cell graft to a child with congenital amegakaryocytic thrombocytopenia. Sequenced here: PBMCs from the stem cell graft donor, sampled from the stem cell graft. This chain uses TRBV20-1 with TRBJ2-1; D uncertain. The CDR3 spells CSARDVLGQFNEQFF. DNA for the CDR3: TGCAGTGCTAGAGATGTACTCGGGCAGTTCAATGAGCAGTTCTTC.